This passage covers 14 T cell receptor beta chains from one sample sequenced in a study of OX40 agonist ivuxolimab in advanced cancers. Measured with immunoSEQ multiplex PCR; TCRdb has only the in-frame clones, and not every one. The data show some 71,000 clones, approximately 90% seen once. The sample here was CD4+ or CD8+ T cells sorted from blood, taken in a trial of the OX40 agonist ivuxolimab. The source of these receptors is an adult with an advanced solid tumor such as melanoma, head and neck, liver or kidney cancer.

This chain connects TRBV28 to TRBJ2-5, with D possibly being TRBD2 (5 bases). With 6 bases removed from V and 5 bases from J, the gap between germline ends came to 13 bases. Germline CDR1 reads MDHEN; CDR2 reads SYDVKM. The CDR3 extends over 13 amino acids. CDR3 coding DNA: TGTGCCAGCAGCCTGACCCCGGGGGAGACCCAGTACTTC. Encoded protein: CASSLTPGETQYF.

The gene calls are TRBV18 and TRBJ2-2; D ambiguous. Germline V lookup: CDR1 KGHSH, CDR2 LQKENI. This CDR3 is built from 16 residues. V lost 5 bases and J lost 5, with 18 bases in between. The CDR3 is CASSSDGRLGTGELFF. The CDR3 DNA follows: TGTGCCAGCTCATCCGACGGACGGTTAGGTACCGGGGAGCTGTTTTTT.

This chain links TRBV7-3 with TRBJ2-3; weak D call: TRBD1 (6 bases). The CDR3 has 16 residues. From germline, CDR1 is SGHTA and CDR2 FQGTGA. The ends were cut back, 0 bases at V and 0 bases at J, with 10 bases in the middle. The DNA of the CDR3 is TGTGCCAGCAGCTTAACGGGGACACCTAGCACAGATACGCAGTATTTT. Protein: CASSLTGTPSTDTQYF.

The CDR3 region is CASSLGREGPQNEQFF. CDR3 sequence (DNA): TGTGCCAGCAGCTTAGGGCGGGAGGGGCCCCAAAATGAGCAGTTCTTC. The chain employs TRBV7-2 and TRBJ2-1, with TRBD2 matching 9 bases. The J segment lost 7 bases and the V segment lost 1 base, leaving 8 bases of the junction unmatched. This CDR3 is 16 amino acids long. Germline V gene data show CDR1 as SGHTA and CDR2 as FQGNSA.

The chain combines TRBV10-3 with TRBJ2-3; D is undetermined. From germline, CDR1 is ENHRY and CDR2 SYGVKD. Trimming stripped 0 bases from V and 1 base from J, with 8 bases between. CDR3 size: 15 residues. The CDR3 nucleotides are TGTGCCATCAGTGAGTCGTTGGGCGGCACAGATACGCAGTATTTT. Its translation: CAISESLGGTDTQYF.

The chain recombines TRBV25-1 with TRBJ2-2; 7 bases fit TRBD1. This CDR3 spans 15 amino acids. Germline V lookup: CDR1 MGHDK, CDR2 SYGVNS. Germline trimming cut 10 bases from V and 0 bases from J; bases unmatched to any gene: 8. The CDR3 bases are TGTGCCACCGACGACAGGGAAGCGAACACCGGGGAGCTGTTTTTT. This gives the protein CATDDREANTGELFF.

The chain joins TRBV6-5 to TRBJ2-7; D gene uncertain. V lost 4 bases and J 4 bases, leaving 8 bases between the germline ends. Germline CDR1 is MNHEY and CDR2 is SVGAGI. This CDR3 has 12 amino acids. CDR3 in amino acids: CASSSFGYEQYF. The CDR3 region has the DNA TGTGCCAGCAGTTCTTTCGGATACGAGCAGTACTTC.

This clone was counted between two and nine times. This chain joins TRBV29-1 and TRBJ1-1; possible D gene TRBD1, 5 bases. The CDR3 spans 12 residues. Between the trimmed V and J ends, which lost 5 bases and 0 bases, there was a span of 7 bases. The germline V gene has CDR1 SQVTM and CDR2 ANQGSEA. The CDR3 DNA sequence: TGCAGCGTTCCGGGGGTGAACACTGAAGCTTTCTTT. Translated, it gives CSVPGVNTEAFF.

This chain joins TRBV6-5 and TRBJ2-7, with a weak D call TRBD2 (5 bases). The CDR3 covers 13 residues. Germline CDR1 and CDR2: MNHEY and SVGAGI. V shed 4 bases and J shed 4 bases, with 11 bases lying between them. CDR3 sequence (DNA): TGTGCCAGCAGTTCCTTAGCGACTTACGAGCAGTACTTC. Its protein product is CASSSLATYEQYF.

The chain combines TRBV6-5 with TRBJ2-3; no definite D call. CDR3 size: 12 residues. Deletions cut 0 bases from V and 4 bases from J, with 2 bases between. CDR1 and CDR2 from the germline V gene are MNHEY and SVGAGI. The CDR3 protein is CASSYSPDTQYF. CDR3 coding DNA: TGTGCCAGCAGTTACTCCCCAGATACGCAGTATTTT.

Comment on this clone: The junction and the germline gene differ at one end; a read error may be behind it. The V and J genes are TRBV15 and TRBJ2-1, with a tentative D call TRBD2 (5 bases). The germline V gene encodes CDR1 LNHNV and CDR2 YYDKDF (reference sequence). This CDR3 region has 13 residues. The CDR3 sequence is CATRREGYNEQFF. DNA for the CDR3: TGTGCCACCAGGAGAGAGGGATACAATGAGCAGTTCTTC.

The chain has TRBV19 and TRBJ2-2, with 8 bases identical to TRBD2. The trim removed 5 bases at V and 7 bases at J, leaving 9 bases unmatched. Germline CDR1 and CDR2: LNHDA and SQIVND (reference sequence). The CDR3 consists of 15 residues. The CDR3 DNA is TGTGCCAGTAGTTTAAGCGGGAGTATCGGCGGGGAGCTGTTTTTT. Encoded protein: CASSLSGSIGGELFF. Full variable domain (outside the CDR3, taken from reference TRBV19 and TRBJ2-2): DGGITQSPKYLFRKEGQNVTLSCEQNLNHDAMYWYRQDPGQGLRLIYYSQIVNDFQKGDIAEGYSVSREKKESFPLTVTSAQKNPTAFYLCASSLSGSIGGELFFGEGSRLTVL.

The rearrangement links TRBV7-9 to TRBJ2-7; tentative D call: TRBD1 (6 bases). CDR3 length equals 14 residues. Trimming left V 6 bases short and J 0 bases short, with 12 bases between. The germline V gene encodes CDR1 SEHNR and CDR2 FQNEAQ (reference sequence). CDR3 in DNA: TGTGCCAGCAGAGGGATGGACAGCTCCTACGAGCAGTACTTC. It codes for CASRGMDSSYEQYF.

The chain is built from TRBV27 and TRBJ1-2, with TRBD1 as a possible D gene (5 bases). V gave up 3 bases and J gave up 3 bases, with 11 bases separating them. Germline loops: CDR1 MNHEY, CDR2 SMNVEV (reference sequence). CDR3 length equals 14 residues. This chain's CDR3 is CASSLAPGYYGYTF. CDR3 nucleotides: TGTGCCAGCAGTTTGGCCCCAGGGTACTATGGCTACACCTTC.